Presented here are 22 T cell receptor beta chains from one specimen sequenced in a study of tissue-resident memory T cells in lung cancer. TCR sequencing libraries incorporated unique molecular identifiers. Via MiXCR, TCRdb re-called the reads, giving one row per CDR3 protein. This sample has over 400 distinct CDR3 sequences; roughly a sixth occur once, and the top ten carry under 45%. CD103 expression was the sorting criterion for the CD8+ T cells. Source material: CD103- CD8+ T cells from lung tumor tissue. The origin of the receptors is a human donor with treatment-naive lung cancer (subtype not recorded).

This clonotype was seen a few times. The chain employs TRBV5-6 and TRBJ2-1, with 8 bases fitting TRBD2. CDR1 and CDR2 (germline): SGHDT, YYEEEE. V was clipped by 1 base and J by 8 bases; unmatched bases: 2. The CDR3 covers 13 residues. The CDR3 protein is CASSLFSGDEQFF. As DNA, the CDR3 is TGTGCCAGCAGCTTGTTTAGCGGGGATGAGCAGTTCTTC.

V usage is TRBV7-7 and J usage is TRBJ2-1; 12 positions match TRBD2. The germline V gene has CDR1 SSHAT and CDR2 FNYEAQ (reference sequence). V trimming: 0 bases; J trimming: 8 bases; junction bases outside the gene matches: 11. The CDR3 totals 18 residues. The CDR3 region is CASSLAPASGGGADEQFF. The CDR3 region has the DNA TGTGCCAGCAGCTTAGCGCCGGCTAGCGGGGGGGGCGCGGATGAGCAGTTCTTC.

In its sample, this clonotype is large. The chain uses TRBV2 and TRBJ2-7; D is unclear. This CDR3 contains 13 residues. With 7 bases removed from V and 1 base from J, the gap between germline ends came to 11 bases. Looked up from germline, CDR1 is SNHLY and CDR2 is FYNNEI. CDR3 nucleotide sequence: TGTGCCAGCACCGTGGCTGATTCCTACGAGCAGTACTTC. Translating it yields CASTVADSYEQYF.

This rearrangement joins TRBV2 to TRBJ1-5; TRBD1 agrees at 8 bases. The CDR3 length is 15 residues. J was trimmed by 6 bases and V by 4 bases; bases with no gene match: 8. In germline, CDR1 is SNHLY, CDR2 FYNNEI. The CDR3 DNA sequence: TGTGCCAGCAGTGCAACAGGGGGATATAGTCAGCCCCAGCATTTT. This gives the protein CASSATGGYSQPQHF.

By share, this clonotype counts as large. The chain joins TRBV19 to TRBJ2-6, with D uncertain. Germline V gene lookup returns CDR1 LNHDA and CDR2 SQIVND (reference sequence). This CDR3 is 15 amino acids long. The V and J ends lost 6 bases and 0 bases respectively, with 9 bases between them. The CDR3 DNA sequence: TGTGCCAGTAGCGACGGAATCTCTGGGGCCAACGTCCTGACTTTC. As protein: CASSDGISGANVLTF. Looking up the rest from reference TRBV19 and TRBJ2-6 gives the full variable domain: DGGITQSPKYLFRKEGQNVTLSCEQNLNHDAMYWYRQDPGQGLRLIYYSQIVNDFQKGDIAEGYSVSREKKESFPLTVTSAQKNPTAFYLCASSDGISGANVLTFGAGSRLTVL.

This clonotype was counted between two and nine times. The CDR3 region has the DNA TGCGCCAGCAGCTTCACAGGGGCCTACGAGCAGTACTTC. It specifies CASSFTGAYEQYF. This rearrangement joins TRBV5-1 to TRBJ2-7, with 7 bases fitting TRBD1. The CDR3 loop spans 13 amino acids. Germline V gene sequence: CDR1 SGHRS, CDR2 YFSETQ. Losses at the gene ends were 2 bases for V and 2 bases for J; bases not matched to a gene: 1.

A note on this clonotype: The germline gene is not matched at one end of the junction; a read error may be the cause. The V call is TRBV11-2, the J call TRBJ2-5, with 7 nucleotides matching TRBD2. The CDR3 sequence is 16 residues long. CDR1 SGHAT and CDR2 FQNNGV come from the germline V gene. CDR3 sequence: CASSLWLLAAKEPQYF. The CDR3, as DNA: TGTGCCAGCAGCTTATGGTTGCTAGCGGCCAAAGAGCCCCAGTACTTC. Full variable domain (outside the CDR3, taken from reference TRBV11-2 and TRBJ2-5): EAGVAQSPRYKIIEKRQSVAFWCNPISGHATLYWYQQILGQGPKLLIQFQNNGVVDDSQLPKDRFSAERLKGVDSTLKIQPAKLEDSAVYLCASSLWLLAAKEPQYFGPGTRLLVL.

Points on this clonotype: This is likely an artifact of a read error, given a far larger clone one base away. The CDR3 nucleotides read TGTGCCAGTAGTATAGGCTGGGGTAGCTCCTACAATGAGCAGTACTTC. It is translated as CASSIGWGSSYNEQYF. V is TRBV19 and J is TRBJ2-7; D call uncertain. Germline V gene sequence: CDR1 LNHDA, CDR2 SQIVND (reference sequence). Trimming took 1 base from V and 7 from J, leaving 20 bases between them. The CDR3 length is 16 residues. Supplemented by reference TRBV19 and TRBJ2-7, the full variable domain reads DGGITQSPKYLFRKEGQNVTLSCEQNLNHDAMYWYRQDPGQGLRLIYYSQIVNDFQKGDIAEGYSVSREKKESFPLTVTSAQKNPTAFYLCASSIGWGSSYNEQYFGPGTRLTVT.

The CDR3 nucleotides are TGCGCCAGCAGCCTTCCAACAGCCGGCGCCAACGTCCTGACTTTC. This sequence encodes CASSLPTAGANVLTF. The chain links TRBV4-1 to TRBJ2-6; no definite D call. This CDR3 comprises 15 residues. The V and J ends lost 4 bases and 7 bases respectively, with 14 bases between them. Germline CDR1 is MGHRA and CDR2 is YSYEKL.

The chain recombines TRBV20-1 with TRBJ2-1; 12 bases fit TRBD2. Germline V lookup: CDR1 DFQATT, CDR2 SNEGSKA (reference sequence). The CDR3 length is 16 residues. V lost 4 bases and J lost 4; bases outside the gene matches: 8. This CDR3 is CSATPASGREYNEQFF. CDR3 DNA sequence: TGCAGTGCTACTCCTGCTAGCGGGAGGGAGTACAATGAGCAGTTCTTC.

In its sample, this clonotype ranks as medium-sized. The chain has TRBV28 and TRBJ2-7; D remains unclear. V was clipped by 6 bases and J by 0 bases, with 6 bases between them. The germline V gene encodes CDR1 MDHEN and CDR2 SYDVKM. CDR3 length: 12 residues. For the CDR3, the DNA is TGTGCCAGCAGAGGACCCTCCTACGAGCAGTACTTC. Residues: CASRGPSYEQYF.

Comment on this clonotype: A far bigger clonotype differs at one base, so this is likely a read error. J is TRBJ2-1 and V is TRBV7-7; D is possibly TRBD2 (6 bases). Judging by the DNA end, TRBJ2-5 fits better; the J call may be wrong. The CDR3 spans 15 residues. The germline V gene encodes CDR1 SSHAT and CDR2 FNYEAQ (reference sequence). Written as DNA, the CDR3 is TGTGCTAGCAGCTTAGGTCCTAGCGTGAGGGAGATCCAGTACTTC. Its protein is CASSLGPSVREIQYF.

Comment on this clonotype: The junction shows a germline mismatch at one end, possibly a read error. The chain couples TRBV9 to TRBJ1-1; no clear D gene. CDR3 length equals 15 residues. Germline lookup yields CDR1 SGDLS and CDR2 YYNGEE. For the CDR3, the DNA is TGTGCCAGCAGCCCCCAACGAACCACGAACACTGAAGTTTTCTTT. It is translated as CASSPQRTTNTEVFF.

This clonotype is deemed medium-sized (0.01 to 0.1%). CDR3 sequence (DNA): TGCAGTGCTAGAGCGGGACTAGCGGAAATATTCTCCTACAATGAGCAGTTCTTC. It specifies CSARAGLAEIFSYNEQFF. This chain uses TRBV20-1 with TRBJ2-1, with 11 bases lining up with TRBD2. The CDR3 sequence is 18 residues long. The ends lost 1 base at V and 0 bases at J; junction bases unmatched: 8. The germline V gene encodes CDR1 DFQATT and CDR2 SNEGSKA (reference sequence).

Remarks on this clonotype: This sequence is one base from a far larger clone and is likely a read error. This chain uses TRBV4-3 with TRBJ2-1; TRBD1 is a possible D gene (6 bases). CDR1 and CDR2 (germline): LGHNA, YSLEER. Trimming removed 1 base from V and 10 bases from J, with 17 bases in between. This CDR3 comprises 15 residues. In DNA, the CDR3 is TGCGCCAGCAGCCAAGTCCAAGGGGGTTCCTACGAGCAGTTCTTC. It is translated as CASSQVQGGSYEQFF.

To note about this clonotype: A far larger clone is off by one base, so a read error is likely. This chain joins TRBV7-9 and TRBJ2-5; D call uncertain. The CDR3 is made up of 14 amino acids. The germline V gene encodes CDR1 SEHNR and CDR2 FQNEAQ (reference sequence). Trimming took off 1 base at V and 11 bases at J, with 17 bases between the two ends. The CDR3 loop reads CASSLEESYNEQYF. The CDR3 DNA follows: TGTGCCAGCAGCTTAGAGGAGAGTTACAATGAGCAGTACTTC. The full variable domain, with the rest looked up from reference TRBV7-9 and TRBJ2-5, is DTGVSQNPRHKITKRGQNVTFRCDPISEHNRLYWYRQTLGQGPEFLTYFQNEAQLEKSRLLSDRFSAERPKGSFSTLEIQRTEQGDSAMYLCASSLEESYNEQYFGPGTRLLVL.

This clonotype is large. The rearrangement links TRBV29-1 to TRBJ1-2, with D tentatively TRBD1 (5 bases). The CDR3 is 14 amino acids. CDR1 is SQVTM and CDR2 is ANQGSEA in the germline V gene. The V end was cut by 2 bases, the J end by 3 bases, with 13 bases between. CDR3 sequence (DNA): TGCAGCGTTGAAAGGGACGGCGGCGACTATGGCTACACCTTC. It codes for CSVERDGGDYGYTF.

Points on this clonotype: A far larger clone lies a single base away; this is likely a read error. The genes are TRBV27 and TRBJ2-7, with a weak D call TRBD1 (6 bases). The germline CDR1 and CDR2 sequences are MNHEY and SMNVEV (reference sequence). Trimming took 6 bases from V and 5 from J, leaving 23 bases between them. The CDR3 has 16 amino acids. The CDR3 DNA sequence: TGTGCCAGCAGCTGGGGGCTGGCCGGGGCCAGGAACGAGCAGTACTTC. This gives the protein CASSWGLAGARNEQYF.

V gene TRBV10-2 combines with J gene TRBJ1-1, with a possible D match to TRBD1 (6 bases). In germline, CDR1 is WSHSY, CDR2 SAAADI. With 7 bases removed from V and 4 bases from J, the gap between germline ends came to 19 bases. The CDR3 is 15 residues long. The CDR3 protein is CASMWGPRRGTEAFF. The DNA for the CDR3 is TGCGCCAGCATGTGGGGGCCCCGGAGGGGCACTGAAGCTTTCTTT.

The chain recombines TRBV2 with TRBJ2-1; TRBD1 aligns across 9 bases. Losses at the gene ends were 10 bases for V and 8 bases for J; bases not matched to a gene: 3. Germline-derived CDR1 and CDR2 are SNHLY and FYNNEI. The CDR3 has 11 amino acids. As DNA, the CDR3 is TGTGCCATTAGACAGGGGGATGAGCAGTTCTTC. Translation: CAIRQGDEQFF.

By sample fraction, this clonotype is medium-sized. This rearrangement joins TRBV20-1 to TRBJ2-2; D ambiguous. This CDR3 contains 12 residues. Germline V gene sequence: CDR1 DFQATT, CDR2 SNEGSKA (reference sequence). V lost 1 base and J lost 5, with 5 bases in between. CDR3 sequence reads: CSARGATGELFF. The CDR3 nucleotides read TGCAGTGCTAGAGGTGCAACCGGGGAGCTGTTTTTT.

Relative to its sample, this clonotype is hyperexpanded (1% or more). The chain joins TRBV28 to TRBJ2-7; D not certain. The CDR3 is 12 residues long. Germline CDR1 reads MDHEN; CDR2 reads SYDVKM. V was pared by 5 bases and J by 3 bases, with 8 bases between. The CDR3 sequence: CASSPHRYEQYF. CDR3 DNA: TGTGCCAGCAGTCCCCACCGCTACGAGCAGTACTTC.